The 9 T cell receptor beta chains reported below all come from one sample, sequenced in a study of blood T cells in healthy people across ages. The authors ran a second PCR of 7 to 11 cycles using a sample-barcoded 5' primer and a J-beta primer mix. TCRdb processed the 5' RACE reads anew with MiXCR; each CDR3 protein has one entry. The sample consists of about 670,000 distinct CDR3 sequences, about 50% of them appearing once. The specimen was blood. These receptors all come from a woman aged 80 or over in good health.

The chain carries TRBV5-1 and TRBJ1-5; tentative D call: TRBD1 (6 bases). V gave up 0 bases and J gave up 2 bases, with 12 bases separating them. There are 16 residues in the CDR3. Germline loops: CDR1 SGHRS, CDR2 YFSETQ. The CDR3 sequence: CASSLEGGKGNQPQHF. Here the CDR3 DNA reads TGCGCCAGCAGCTTGGAGGGGGGCAAGGGCAATCAGCCCCAGCATTTT.

This clonotype was seen repeatedly, ten times or more. The chain couples TRBV12-3 or TRBV12-4 to TRBJ2-1; D remains ambiguous. The CDR3 is made up of 15 amino acids. The V end was cut by 6 bases, the J end by 4 bases, with 16 bases between. The CDR3 is CASRTQHRPYNEQFF. CDR3 nucleotides: TGTGCCAGCAGAACTCAGCACCGCCCTTACAATGAGCAGTTCTTC.

The chain has TRBV29-1 and TRBJ2-5; 8 nucleotides match TRBD1. The CDR3 is 13 residues long. Germline loops: CDR1 SQVTM, CDR2 ANQGSEA. V was pared by 7 bases and J by 2 bases, with 6 bases of the junction left unmatched. The DNA of the CDR3 is TGCAGCGGTTCCGGACAGGGACAAGAGACCCAGTACTTC. It codes for CSGSGQGQETQYF.

As for this clonotype: Given a much more abundant clone one base away, this may be a read error. V usage is TRBV7-2 and J usage is TRBJ2-3; D is perhaps TRBD2 (6 bases). Germline V gene data show CDR1 as SGHTA and CDR2 as FQGNSA. V lost 6 bases, J lost 4 bases, and 14 bases lay in between. CDR3 length: 14 amino acids. The CDR3 bases are TGTACCAGCAGGCAACCCGGGAGAGCAGATACGCAGTATTTT. Protein product: CTSRQPGRADTQYF.

The rearrangement links TRBV3-1 to TRBJ2-7, with a possible D match to TRBD1 (5 bases). The CDR3 length is 16 residues. Between the trimmed V and J ends, which lost 0 bases and 4 bases, there was a span of 16 bases. From germline, CDR1 is LGHDT and CDR2 YNNKEL (reference sequence). The CDR3 is CASSQELRVQPYEQYF. The CDR3 nucleotides are TGTGCCAGCAGCCAAGAACTCAGGGTCCAGCCTTACGAGCAGTACTTC.

The rearrangement uses TRBV20-1 and TRBJ1-4; D is ambiguous. The CDR3 covers 11 residues. The V end lost 5 bases, the J end lost 8 bases, and 9 bases lay between the germline ends. Germline V gene data show CDR1 as DFQATT and CDR2 as SNEGSKA (reference sequence). The CDR3 protein is CSALRLEKLFF. The CDR3 nucleotides are TGCAGTGCTCTCAGACTGGAAAAACTGTTTTTT.

This clonotype was seen only once. The chain links TRBV29-1 to TRBJ2-1; 9 bases line up with TRBD1. Per the germline V gene, CDR1 is SQVTM and CDR2 is ANQGSEA. The CDR3 has 16 amino acids. Germline trimming cut 4 bases from V and 4 bases from J; bases unmatched to any gene: 11. This chain's CDR3 is CSVVDRGLSHYNEQFF. CDR3 bases: TGCAGCGTTGTGGACAGGGGACTGTCTCATTACAATGAGCAGTTCTTC.

The sample holds many counts of this clonotype. The chain uses TRBV6-5 and TRBJ1-6; D is perhaps TRBD1 (5 bases). Germline V gene data show CDR1 as MNHEY and CDR2 as SVGAGI. V was pared by 6 bases and J by 1 base, with 13 bases between. The CDR3 covers 16 residues. CDR3 region: CASRDTGRSYNSPLHF. The CDR3 DNA reads as TGTGCCAGCAGGGACACGGGACGATCCTATAATTCACCCCTCCACTTT.

The V and J genes are TRBV7-2 and TRBJ1-2; maybe TRBD1 (5 bases). The germline V gene has CDR1 SGHTA and CDR2 FQGNSA. With 5 bases removed from V and 4 bases from J, the gap between germline ends came to 11 bases. This CDR3 contains 13 residues. The CDR3 loop is CASSPGTFYGYTF. CDR3 bases: TGTGCCAGCAGCCCCGGGACCTTCTATGGCTACACCTTC.